This entry lists 16 T cell receptor beta chains sequenced from one sample in a study of blood T cells in healthy people across ages. Primers used in a second PCR of roughly 7 to 12 cycles were a sample-barcoded 5' primer and a J-beta primer mix. One entry per CDR3 protein, called by TCRdb with MiXCR from the 5' RACE reads. The sample has about 1.6 million distinct CDR3 sequences, about 31% seen once. The sample consisted of blood. Every receptor here comes from a woman aged 25 to 39 in good health.

This clonotype has just a few counts. The chain combines TRBV29-1 with TRBJ2-1, with D unclear. The CDR3 is 13 residues long. The V and J ends lost 6 bases and 7 bases respectively, with 16 bases between them. In germline, CDR1 is SQVTM, CDR2 ANQGSEA. CDR3 residues: CSVAPHRGNEQFF. In DNA form, the CDR3 reads TGCAGCGTCGCCCCGCACCGTGGGAATGAGCAGTTCTTC.

The sample holds a few counts of this clonotype. The V gene is TRBV5-1, the J gene TRBJ2-3; TRBD2 agrees at 10 bases. Germline V CDR1 and CDR2: SGHRS, YFSETQ. V shed 1 base, J shed 2 bases, and the junction held 1 base outside the gene matches. This CDR3 is 15 amino acids long. The CDR3 sequence: CASSLTSGDTDTQYF. CDR3 bases: TGCGCCAGCAGCTTGACTAGCGGGGACACAGATACGCAGTATTTT.

The rearrangement joins TRBV11-3 to TRBJ2-1; 7 nucleotides agree with TRBD1. The CDR3 length is 18 residues. V lost 2 bases and J lost 0; bases outside the gene matches: 10. CDR1 is SGHNT, CDR2 YENEEA, per germline. The CDR3: CASSLSGTASSSYNEQFF. The CDR3 DNA follows: TGTGCCAGCAGCTTATCCGGGACAGCCTCTAGCTCCTACAATGAGCAGTTCTTC.

This clonotype was observed a few times. This sequence joins TRBV20-1 and TRBJ2-3; 7 bases line up with TRBD2. V trimming: 3 bases; J trimming: 4 bases; junction bases outside the gene matches: 19. Germline V gives CDR1 DFQATT, CDR2 SNEGSKA (reference sequence). The CDR3 loop spans 18 amino acids. CDR3 in amino acids: CSASSEFWAGESADTQYF. In DNA, the CDR3 is TGCAGTGCTAGCTCCGAGTTTTGGGCGGGAGAGAGTGCAGATACGCAGTATTTT.

The J gene is TRBJ2-7, the V gene TRBV5-1; D is possibly TRBD1 or TRBD2 (6 bases each). Between the trimmed V and J ends, which lost 6 bases and 6 bases, there was a span of 19 bases. This CDR3 spans 14 amino acids. CDR1 is SGHRS, CDR2 YFSETQ, per germline. Written as DNA, the CDR3 is TGCGCCAGCACCCAGACGGGGGCCTCCCTCGAGCAGTACTTC. Protein: CASTQTGASLEQYF. Looking up the rest from reference TRBV5-1 and TRBJ2-7 gives the full variable domain: KAGVTQTPRYLIKTRGQQVTLSCSPISGHRSVSWYQQTPGQGLQFLFEYFSETQRNKGNFPGRFSGRQFSNSRSEMNVSTLELGDSALYLCASTQTGASLEQYFGPGTRLTVT.

This clonotype has more than one count but fewer than ten. This chain uses TRBV28 with TRBJ2-6, with a tentative D call TRBD1 (6 bases). This CDR3 comprises 15 residues. CDR1 is MDHEN and CDR2 is SYDVKM in the germline V gene. The V gene lost 7 bases and the J gene lost 10 bases, with 20 bases spanning the gap. CDR3 coding DNA: TGTGCCAGCACTCAAACTCCTGGAACAGGGAACGTCCTGACTTTC. It is translated as CASTQTPGTGNVLTF.

The V call is TRBV20-1, the J call TRBJ2-7, with D tentatively TRBD1 or TRBD2 (5 bases each). This CDR3 is 12 amino acids long. CDR1 is DFQATT and CDR2 is SNEGSKA in the germline V gene (reference sequence). With 5 bases removed from V and 2 bases from J, the gap between germline ends came to 10 bases. Here the CDR3 reads CSAGGPAYEQYF. DNA for the CDR3: TGCAGTGCTGGGGGACCAGCCTACGAGCAGTACTTC.

Turning to this clonotype: It may be a read error: a sequence one base away is much more abundant. The chain has TRBV29-1 and TRBJ2-1; a possible D gene is TRBD1 (6 bases). The J call may not be correct, given that the DNA end is closer to TRBJ2-7. The germline gives CDR1 SQVTM, CDR2 ANQGSEA. The CDR3 has 14 residues. The CDR3 region is CSVLDRSSYNEQYF. DNA for the CDR3: TGCAGCGTGTTAGACAGGAGCTCCTACAATGAGCAGTACTTC.

This clonotype was detected only once. The genes are TRBV7-2 and TRBJ2-7, with 9 bases aligning to TRBD1. The length of the CDR3 is 15 residues. V was clipped by 5 bases and J by 4 bases; unmatched bases: 9. CDR1 and CDR2 (germline): SGHTA, FQGNSA. The chain's CDR3 is CASSPQQGAEYEQYF. The DNA for the CDR3 is TGTGCCAGCAGCCCACAACAGGGGGCTGAATACGAGCAGTACTTC.

A word on this clonotype: The junction differs from germline at one of its ends, possibly a read error. The V call is TRBV20-1, the J call TRBJ2-5, with TRBD1 matching over 10 bases. There are 14 residues in the CDR3. Germline CDR1 reads DFQATT; CDR2 reads SNEGSKA (reference sequence). This CDR3 reads CSVMKRDRGYEQCF. The CDR3 nucleotides are TGCAGTGTCATGAAACGGGACAGGGGCTACGAGCAGTGCTTC.

Concerning this clonotype itself: A single base separates this from a much larger clone, so it may be a read error. This chain uses TRBV7-3 with TRBJ2-3; TRBD2 agrees at 14 bases. Germline V lookup: CDR1 SGHTA, CDR2 FQGTGA. CDR3 length: 16 amino acids. J lost 4 bases, V lost 4 bases, and 4 bases had no gene match. CDR3 amino acids: CASSSGLAGAPDTQYF. CDR3 nucleotide sequence: TGTGCCAGCAGCTCGGGACTAGCGGGGGCCCCAGATACGCAGTATTTT.

There are a few counts of this clonotype. This CDR3 is CASSWGLRGGQYNEQFF. The CDR3 nucleotides read TGTGCCAGCAGCTGGGGACTACGGGGGGGCCAATACAATGAGCAGTTCTTC. The chain combines TRBV13 with TRBJ2-1; TRBD2 matches 8 bases. J gave up 4 bases and V 4 bases, and 12 bases lay outside the gene matches. Germline V CDR1 and CDR2: PRHDT, FYEKMQ (reference sequence). The CDR3 loop spans 17 amino acids.

The genes are TRBV27 and TRBJ2-2; D is ambiguous. The germline V gene encodes CDR1 MNHEY and CDR2 SMNVEV (reference sequence). This CDR3 comprises 11 residues. V lost 6 bases, J lost 6 bases, and 5 bases lay in between. The CDR3 nucleotides are TGTGCCAGCAGAGCCGCCGGGGAGCTGTTTTTT. This encodes CASRAAGELFF.

Ten or more counts support this clonotype. The V and J genes are TRBV6-4 and TRBJ2-6; 7 bases fit TRBD1. The V gene's germline CDR1 is MRHNA and CDR2 SNTAGT. V was clipped by 6 bases and J by 1 base; unmatched bases: 6. This CDR3 spans 16 amino acids. CDR3 DNA: TGTGCCAGCAGCCCGACGACAGGGTCTGGGGCCAACGTCCTGACTTTC. Its protein is CASSPTTGSGANVLTF.

The sample holds a few counts of this clonotype. V usage is TRBV7-3 and J usage is TRBJ2-1; a possible D gene is TRBD2 (7 bases). Germline V gene lookup returns CDR1 SGHTA and CDR2 FQGTGA. The CDR3 consists of 15 residues. Trimming left V 2 bases short and J 4 bases short, with 12 bases between. CDR3 loop: CASSLRGDTYNEQFF. The CDR3, as DNA: TGTGCCAGCAGCTTACGGGGGGACACTTACAATGAGCAGTTCTTC.

This clonotype was recorded at least ten times. CDR3 sequence (DNA): TGTGCCAGCAGTTTGGGGGGGGGCAGGGAGACCCAGTACTTC. Encoded protein: CASSLGGGRETQYF. This chain connects TRBV7-7 to TRBJ2-5; tentative D call: TRBD2 (7 bases). Germline V CDR1 and CDR2: SSHAT, FNYEAQ (reference sequence). The CDR3 sequence is 14 residues long. With 6 bases removed from V and 5 bases from J, the gap between germline ends came to 16 bases.